The 2 T cell receptor beta chains below come from one sample, sequenced in a study of T cell repertoires in cytomegalovirus infection. These receptors have no identified antigens. TCRdb redid the calling of the reads with MiXCR, one entry per CDR3 protein. The top ten hold about 54% of the sample, which has roughly 120,000 distinct CDR3 sequences, 30% to 40% seen once. The starting material was CD8+ T cells from cultured PBMCs, obtained from culture after CMV antigen stimulation. These receptors came from a human donor in good health (CMV status not recorded). Some clones in this sample may be carry-over from other donors' samples.

The V gene is TRBV27, the J gene TRBJ1-2; a possible D gene is TRBD1 (6 bases). Trimming pared 8 bases from V and 4 bases from J, leaving 14 bases between. Germline lookup yields CDR1 MNHEY and CDR2 SMNVEV (reference sequence). The CDR3 runs 13 residues. CDR3 DNA sequence: TGTGCCAGCGCACCTCAGGGGATCTATGGCTACACCTTC. This codes for CASAPQGIYGYTF.

This clonotype was seen only a few times. The genes are TRBV6-5 and TRBJ1-2; 9 nucleotides line up with TRBD1. The V segment lost 6 bases and the J segment 1 base; nucleotides outside the gene matches: 18. Germline-derived CDR1 and CDR2 are MNHEY and SVGAGI. The CDR3 is 19 residues long. DNA for the CDR3: TGTGCCAGCAGCAATCTAATCGGACAGGGGTGGGGAGTTAACTATGGCTACACCTTC. This gives the protein CASSNLIGQGWGVNYGYTF.